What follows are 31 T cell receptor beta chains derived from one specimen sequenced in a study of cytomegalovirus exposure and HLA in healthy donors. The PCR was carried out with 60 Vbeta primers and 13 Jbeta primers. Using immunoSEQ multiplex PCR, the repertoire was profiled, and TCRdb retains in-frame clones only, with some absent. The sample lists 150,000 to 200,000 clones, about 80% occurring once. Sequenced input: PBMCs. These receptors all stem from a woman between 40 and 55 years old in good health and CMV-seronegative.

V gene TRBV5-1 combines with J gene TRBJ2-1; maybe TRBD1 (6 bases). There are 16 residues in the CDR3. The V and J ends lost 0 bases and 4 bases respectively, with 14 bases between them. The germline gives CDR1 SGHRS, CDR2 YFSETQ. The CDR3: CASSLGGAGAYNEQFF. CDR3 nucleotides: TGCGCCAGCAGCTTGGGAGGGGCAGGGGCTTACAATGAGCAGTTCTTC.

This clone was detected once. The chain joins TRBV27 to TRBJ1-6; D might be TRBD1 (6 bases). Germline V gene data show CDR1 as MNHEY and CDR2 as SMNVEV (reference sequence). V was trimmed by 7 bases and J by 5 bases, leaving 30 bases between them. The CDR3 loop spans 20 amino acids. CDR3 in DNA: TGTGCCAGCAAACGGAGAGGGCAGGGGCCCCCCGAAACCGATAATTCACCCCTCCACTTT. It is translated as CASKRRGQGPPETDNSPLHF.

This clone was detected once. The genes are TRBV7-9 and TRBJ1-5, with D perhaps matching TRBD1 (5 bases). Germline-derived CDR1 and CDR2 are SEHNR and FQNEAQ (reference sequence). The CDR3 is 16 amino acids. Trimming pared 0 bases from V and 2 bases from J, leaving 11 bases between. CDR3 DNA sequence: TGTGCCAGCAGCTTAGCGATGGGGGGAGGCAATCAGCCCCAGCATTTT. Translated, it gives CASSLAMGGGNQPQHF.

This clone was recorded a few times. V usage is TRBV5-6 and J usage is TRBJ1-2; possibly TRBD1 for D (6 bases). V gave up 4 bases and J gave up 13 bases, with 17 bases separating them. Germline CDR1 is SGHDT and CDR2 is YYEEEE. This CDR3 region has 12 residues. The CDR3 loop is CASSPGQKTATF. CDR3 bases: TGTGCCAGCAGCCCCGGACAGAAGACGGCCACCTTC.

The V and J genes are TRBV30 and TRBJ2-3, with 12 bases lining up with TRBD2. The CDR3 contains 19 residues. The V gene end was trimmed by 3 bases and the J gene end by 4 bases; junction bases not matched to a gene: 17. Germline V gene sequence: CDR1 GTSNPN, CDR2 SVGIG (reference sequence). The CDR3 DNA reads TGTGCCTGGAGCCCGGGACTAGCGGGCGCCACCCGCCAGCCAGATACGCAGTATTTT. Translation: CAWSPGLAGATRQPDTQYF.

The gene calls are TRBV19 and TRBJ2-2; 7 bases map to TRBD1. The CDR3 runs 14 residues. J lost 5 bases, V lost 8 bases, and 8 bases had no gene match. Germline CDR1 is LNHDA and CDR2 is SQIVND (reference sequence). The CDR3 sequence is CASGRTGVTGELFF. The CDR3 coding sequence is TGTGCCAGTGGTCGCACAGGGGTTACCGGGGAGCTGTTTTTT.

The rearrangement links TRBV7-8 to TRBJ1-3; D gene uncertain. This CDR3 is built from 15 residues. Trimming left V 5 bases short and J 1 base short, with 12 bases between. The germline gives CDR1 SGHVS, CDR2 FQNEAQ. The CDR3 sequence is CASSTTAGSGNTIYF. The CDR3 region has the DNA TGTGCCAGCAGCACGACTGCGGGGTCTGGAAACACCATATATTTT.

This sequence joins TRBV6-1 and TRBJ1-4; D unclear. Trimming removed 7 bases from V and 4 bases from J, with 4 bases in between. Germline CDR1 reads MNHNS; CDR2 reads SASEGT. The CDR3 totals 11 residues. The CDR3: CASNINEKLFF. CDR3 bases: TGTGCCAGCAATATTAATGAAAAACTGTTTTTT.

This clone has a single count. The CDR3 loop reads CASTPPGVNYGYTF. CDR3 bases: TGTGCCAGCACCCCACCCGGGGTTAACTATGGCTACACCTTC. The J gene is TRBJ1-2, the V gene TRBV28; D is unclear. The V gene lost 7 bases and the J gene lost 1 base, with 13 bases spanning the gap. Germline V CDR1 and CDR2: MDHEN, SYDVKM. This CDR3 region has 14 residues.

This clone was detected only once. The CDR3, as DNA: TGCAGCGTTGAAGACCCCAGGGTTAGCACAGATACGCAGTATTTT. Its protein is CSVEDPRVSTDTQYF. The V call is TRBV29-1, the J call TRBJ2-3; tentative D call: TRBD1 (5 bases). This CDR3 has 15 residues. Germline V CDR1 and CDR2: SQVTM, ANQGSEA. The V end was cut by 0 bases, the J end by 0 bases, with 10 bases between.

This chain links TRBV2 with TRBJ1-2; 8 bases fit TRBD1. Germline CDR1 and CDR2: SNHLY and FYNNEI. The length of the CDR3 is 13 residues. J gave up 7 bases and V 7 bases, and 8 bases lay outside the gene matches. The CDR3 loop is CASKDPGGVGYTF. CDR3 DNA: TGTGCCAGCAAAGACCCAGGGGGCGTTGGCTACACCTTC.

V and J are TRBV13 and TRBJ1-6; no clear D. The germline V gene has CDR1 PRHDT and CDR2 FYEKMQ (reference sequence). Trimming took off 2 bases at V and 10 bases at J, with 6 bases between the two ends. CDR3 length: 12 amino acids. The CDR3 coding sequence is TGTGCCAGCAGCTTAAACGAGTCACCCCTCCACTTT. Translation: CASSLNESPLHF.

This chain's CDR3 is CASKPQGRYGYTF. CDR3 nucleotide sequence: TGTGCCAGTAAACCACAGGGTCGGTATGGCTACACCTTC. This chain uses TRBV2 with TRBJ1-2, with TRBD1 as a possible D gene (6 bases). Germline V gives CDR1 SNHLY, CDR2 FYNNEI. Trimming stripped 9 bases from V and 5 bases from J, with 16 bases between. The CDR3 contains 13 residues.

In DNA, the CDR3 is TGTGCCAGTAGTATCGCACAGAACACTGAAGCTTTCTTT. Its translation: CASSIAQNTEAFF. This sequence joins TRBV19 and TRBJ1-1; D gene uncertain. The germline CDR1 and CDR2 sequences are LNHDA and SQIVND (reference sequence). The CDR3 sequence is 13 residues long. V was clipped by 3 bases and J by 1 base, with 6 bases between them.

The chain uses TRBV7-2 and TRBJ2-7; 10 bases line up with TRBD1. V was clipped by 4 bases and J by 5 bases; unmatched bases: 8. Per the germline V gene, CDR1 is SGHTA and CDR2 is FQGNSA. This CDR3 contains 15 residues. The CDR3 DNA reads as TGTGCCAGCAGCTCCCGGGACAGGGGTAGCCACGAGCAGTACTTC. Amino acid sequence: CASSSRDRGSHEQYF. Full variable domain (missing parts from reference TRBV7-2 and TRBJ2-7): GAGVSQSPSNKVTEKGKDVELRCDPISGHTALYWYRQSLGQGLEFLIYFQGNSAPDKSGLPSDRFSAERTGGSVSTLTIQRTQQEDSAVYLCASSSRDRGSHEQYFGPGTRLTVT.

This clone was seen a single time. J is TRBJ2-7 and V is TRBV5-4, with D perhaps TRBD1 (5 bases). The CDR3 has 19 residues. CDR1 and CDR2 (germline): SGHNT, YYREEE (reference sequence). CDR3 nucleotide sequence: TGTGCCAGCAGGTTGGGCAGGGTTTCTGTCCGGACGCCTGGCTCCGAGCAGTACGTC. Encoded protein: CASRLGRVSVRTPGSEQYV.

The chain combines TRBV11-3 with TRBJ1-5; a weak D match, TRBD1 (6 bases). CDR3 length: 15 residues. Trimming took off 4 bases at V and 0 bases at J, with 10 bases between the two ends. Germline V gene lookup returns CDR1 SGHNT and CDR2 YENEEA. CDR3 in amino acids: CASSSTGASNQPQHF. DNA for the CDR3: TGTGCCAGCAGCTCGACAGGAGCTAGCAATCAGCCCCAGCATTTT.

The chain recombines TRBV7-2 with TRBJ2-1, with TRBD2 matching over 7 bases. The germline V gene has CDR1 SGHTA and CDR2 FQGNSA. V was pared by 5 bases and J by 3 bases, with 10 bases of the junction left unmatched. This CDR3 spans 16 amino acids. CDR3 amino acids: CASSPLAENGYNEQFF. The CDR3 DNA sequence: TGTGCCAGCAGCCCCCTAGCGGAGAACGGCTACAATGAGCAGTTCTTC.

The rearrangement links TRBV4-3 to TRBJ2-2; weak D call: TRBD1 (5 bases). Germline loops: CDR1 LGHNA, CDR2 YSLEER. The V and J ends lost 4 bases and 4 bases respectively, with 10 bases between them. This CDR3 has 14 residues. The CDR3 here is CASSPQGFTGELFF. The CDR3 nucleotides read TGCGCCAGCAGCCCCCAGGGTTTCACCGGGGAGCTGTTTTTT.

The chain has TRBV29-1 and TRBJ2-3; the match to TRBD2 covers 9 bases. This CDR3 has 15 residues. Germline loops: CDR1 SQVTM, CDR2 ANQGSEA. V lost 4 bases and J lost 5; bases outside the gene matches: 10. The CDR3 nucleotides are TGCAGCGTTGCCAGTAGCGGGAGCGGGGTAGATACGCAGTATTTT. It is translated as CSVASSGSGVDTQYF.

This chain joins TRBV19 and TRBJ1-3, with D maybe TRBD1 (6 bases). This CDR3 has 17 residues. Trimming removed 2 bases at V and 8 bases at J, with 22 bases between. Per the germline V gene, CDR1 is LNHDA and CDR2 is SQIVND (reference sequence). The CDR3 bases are TGTGCCAGTAGTATAACGGGGGGCGCGGGTGAGGCGTACACCATATATTTT. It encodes CASSITGGAGEAYTIYF.

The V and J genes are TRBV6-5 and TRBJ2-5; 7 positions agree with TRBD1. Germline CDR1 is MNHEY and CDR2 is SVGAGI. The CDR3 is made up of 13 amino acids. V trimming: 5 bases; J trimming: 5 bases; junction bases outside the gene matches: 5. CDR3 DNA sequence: TGTGCCAGCAGTAAACAGGGGCTGGAGACCCAGTACTTC. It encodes CASSKQGLETQYF.

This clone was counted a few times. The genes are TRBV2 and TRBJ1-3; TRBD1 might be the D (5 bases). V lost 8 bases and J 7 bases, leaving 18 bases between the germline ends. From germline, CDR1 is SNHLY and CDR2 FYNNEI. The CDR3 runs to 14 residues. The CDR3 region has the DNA TGTGCCAGCGGTCAGGGTGCCTTGCGGAACACCATATATTTT. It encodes CASGQGALRNTIYF.

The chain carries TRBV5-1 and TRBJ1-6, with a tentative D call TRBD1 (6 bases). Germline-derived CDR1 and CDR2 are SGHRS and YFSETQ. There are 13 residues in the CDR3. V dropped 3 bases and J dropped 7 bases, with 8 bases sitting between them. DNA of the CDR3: TGCGCCAGCAGCTCGACAGGAAATTCACCCCTCCACTTT. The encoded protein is CASSSTGNSPLHF.

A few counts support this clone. CDR3 bases: TGCGCCAGCACCTCGGAAGCGTTGAGCTCCTACAATGAGCAGTTCTTC. The encoded protein is CASTSEALSSYNEQFF. The rearrangement uses TRBV5-1 and TRBJ2-1; D is uncertain. The germline gives CDR1 SGHRS, CDR2 YFSETQ. The CDR3 consists of 16 residues. V lost 6 bases and J 0 bases, leaving 16 bases between the germline ends.

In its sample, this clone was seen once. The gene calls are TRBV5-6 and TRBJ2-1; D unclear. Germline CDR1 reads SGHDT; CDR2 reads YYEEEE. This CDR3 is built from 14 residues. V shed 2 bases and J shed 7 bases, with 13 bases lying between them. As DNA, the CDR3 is TGTGCCAGCAGCTTTCCTCTCGTCGAGAATGAGCAGTTCTTC. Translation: CASSFPLVENEQFF.

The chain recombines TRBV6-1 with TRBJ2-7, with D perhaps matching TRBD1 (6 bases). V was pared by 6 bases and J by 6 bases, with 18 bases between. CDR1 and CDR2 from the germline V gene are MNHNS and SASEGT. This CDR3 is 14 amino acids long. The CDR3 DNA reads TGTGCCAGCAGGGAAACAGGGTCTCGAAGCGAGCAGTACGTC. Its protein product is CASRETGSRSEQYV.

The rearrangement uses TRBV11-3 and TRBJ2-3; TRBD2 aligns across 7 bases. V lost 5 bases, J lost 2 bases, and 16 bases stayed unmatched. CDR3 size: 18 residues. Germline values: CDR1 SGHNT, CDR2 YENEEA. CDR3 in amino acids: CASSGGSGWVSHTDTQYF. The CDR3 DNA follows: TGTGCCAGCAGCGGCGGGAGTGGATGGGTCTCGCACACAGATACGCAGTATTTT.

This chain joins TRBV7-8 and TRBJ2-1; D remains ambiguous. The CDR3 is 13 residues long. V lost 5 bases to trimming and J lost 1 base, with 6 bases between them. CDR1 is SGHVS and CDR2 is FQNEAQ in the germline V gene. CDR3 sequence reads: CASSPNSYNEQFF. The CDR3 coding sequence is TGTGCCAGCAGCCCCAATTCCTACAATGAGCAGTTCTTC.

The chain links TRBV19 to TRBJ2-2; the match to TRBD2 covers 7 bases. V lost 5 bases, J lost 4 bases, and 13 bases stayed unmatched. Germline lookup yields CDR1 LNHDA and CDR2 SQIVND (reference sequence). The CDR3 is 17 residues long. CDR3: CASSWVGLLDGTGELFF. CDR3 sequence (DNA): TGTGCCAGTAGTTGGGTGGGACTACTAGATGGCACCGGGGAGCTGTTTTTT.

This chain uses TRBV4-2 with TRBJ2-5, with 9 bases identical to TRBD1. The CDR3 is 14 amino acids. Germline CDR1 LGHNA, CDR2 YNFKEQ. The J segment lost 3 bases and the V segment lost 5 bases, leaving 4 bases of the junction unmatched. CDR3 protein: CASSNDRGEETQYF. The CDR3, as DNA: TGTGCCAGCAGCAATGACAGGGGGGAAGAGACCCAGTACTTC.